One and the same sample provided the 23 T cell receptor beta chains below, sequenced in a study of control samples from healthy donors and cancer patients (dated by TCRdb to about 2020). To prepare the library, the immunoSEQ multiplex PCR assay was applied. The source is immuneACCESS, and TCRdb retained only in-frame sequences with V and J called. Part of the clones is not carried over; for the studies checked, unresolved V genes explain less than half of this, and the remainder is unexplained. The sample table records around 200,000 clones; about 94% of these occur just once. The ten largest clones take up approximately 1.5% of the sample. Sequenced input: blood. Receptors were obtained from a man aged 45 to 65 in good health.

The chain combines TRBV5-1 with TRBJ1-3; 8 positions match TRBD1. The germline CDR1 and CDR2 sequences are SGHRS and YFSETQ. This CDR3 region has 16 residues. The V segment lost 2 bases and the J segment 4 bases; nucleotides outside the gene matches: 8. The CDR3 reads CASSLHQGAKGNTIYF. CDR3 nucleotide sequence: TGCGCCAGCAGCTTACATCAGGGGGCGAAAGGAAACACCATATATTTT.

The chain recombines TRBV4-3 with TRBJ2-7; the match to TRBD1 covers 8 bases. CDR3 length: 14 amino acids. Germline lookup yields CDR1 LGHNA and CDR2 YSLEER. The ends lost 1 base at V and 6 bases at J; junction bases unmatched: 5. The CDR3 sequence is CASSQGDRNREQYF. Written as DNA, the CDR3 is TGCGCCAGCAGCCAAGGGGACAGGAATCGCGAGCAGTACTTC.

The chain is built from TRBV4-1 and TRBJ2-5; maybe TRBD2 (5 bases). The CDR3 extends over 14 amino acids. V was cut by 4 bases and J by 3 bases, with 12 bases left in between. The germline gives CDR1 MGHRA, CDR2 YSYEKL. This CDR3 reads CASSRYAGEETQYF. The CDR3 bases are TGCGCCAGCAGCCGCTATGCCGGGGAAGAGACCCAGTACTTC.

CDR3 sequence (DNA): TGTGCCAGCAGCTTAAGACAGCTTACTACCAATGAGCAGTTCTTC. Amino acids: CASSLRQLTTNEQFF. The chain uses TRBV7-3 and TRBJ2-1; D perhaps matches TRBD1 (5 bases). The V end was cut by 1 base, the J end by 6 bases, with 13 bases between. The germline gives CDR1 SGHTA, CDR2 FQGTGA. The CDR3 totals 15 residues.

V gene TRBV5-1 combines with J gene TRBJ1-2, with a possible D match to TRBD1 (5 bases). CDR1 is SGHRS and CDR2 is YFSETQ in the germline V gene. The CDR3 has 16 residues. The V gene lost 2 bases and the J gene lost 0 bases, with 14 bases spanning the gap. Written as DNA, the CDR3 is TGCGCCAGCAGCTTCCCGACAGCAGGGCCTAACTATGGCTACACCTTC. The encoded protein is CASSFPTAGPNYGYTF.

V is TRBV3-1 (or the pseudogene TRBV3-2) and J is TRBJ2-2; 7 nucleotides match TRBD1. V was clipped by 3 bases and J by 5 bases; unmatched bases: 3. This CDR3 has 14 amino acids. CDR1 and CDR2 from the germline V gene are LGHDT and YNNKEL (reference sequence). The CDR3 is CASSHGTVTGELFF. CDR3 bases: TGTGCCAGCAGCCACGGGACAGTGACCGGGGAGCTGTTTTTT.

This clone was detected only once. The rearrangement links TRBV6-1 to TRBJ1-5, with D unresolved. This CDR3 region has 16 residues. Germline CDR1 MNHNS, CDR2 SASEGT. V lost 2 bases and J 3 bases, leaving 14 bases between the germline ends. In DNA, the CDR3 is TGTGCCAGCAGTGAATACTCGTCAGCGGTCAATCAGCCCCAGCATTTT. Translation gives CASSEYSSAVNQPQHF.

This rearrangement joins TRBV24-1 to TRBJ2-5, with D uncertain. Trimming shortened V by 2 bases and J by 8 bases, and 14 bases separated the two germline ends. The CDR3 runs to 14 residues. The germline V gene has CDR1 KGHDR and CDR2 SFDVKD. DNA for the CDR3: TGTGCCACCAGTGATTCCGGGTCACCCAGAACCCAGTACTTC. Translation: CATSDSGSPRTQYF.

The chain uses TRBV7-2 and TRBJ2-3; D not certain. The CDR3 sequence is 14 residues long. Germline V CDR1 and CDR2: SGHTA, FQGNSA. The V end was cut by 2 bases, the J end by 5 bases, with 11 bases between. This CDR3 is CASSLLDPIDTQYF. CDR3 sequence (DNA): TGTGCCAGCAGCTTACTAGATCCGATAGATACGCAGTATTTT.

The chain combines TRBV7-9 with TRBJ2-1, with 7 bases matching TRBD2. With V trimmed by 4 bases and J by 2 bases, 11 bases remained unmatched. Germline V gives CDR1 SEHNR, CDR2 FQNEAQ (reference sequence). CDR3 size: 17 residues. CDR3 nucleotide sequence: TGTGCCAGCAGCTCCATCGGCGGGGGAACAGCCTACAATGAGCAGTTCTTC. It specifies CASSSIGGGTAYNEQFF.

The chain links TRBV7-9 to TRBJ2-2; D perhaps matches TRBD2 (6 bases). The germline CDR1 and CDR2 sequences are SEHNR and FQNEAQ (reference sequence). The length of the CDR3 is 16 residues. Trimming removed 2 bases at V and 3 bases at J, with 13 bases between. The chain's CDR3 is CASSLIRGTDTGELFF. The CDR3 DNA is TGTGCCAGCAGCTTAATCCGGGGGACGGACACCGGGGAGCTGTTTTTT.

The rearrangement joins TRBV2 to TRBJ1-2; possible D gene TRBD1, 5 bases. The V gene's germline CDR1 is SNHLY and CDR2 FYNNEI. V shed 3 bases and J shed 7 bases, with 6 bases lying between them. The CDR3 is made up of 11 amino acids. The CDR3 reads CASSDGGGYTF. The CDR3, as DNA: TGTGCCAGCAGTGACGGGGGTGGCTACACCTTC. Full variable domain (missing parts from reference TRBV2 and TRBJ1-2): EPEVTQTPSHQVTQMGQEVILRCVPISNHLYFYWYRQILGQKVEFLVSFYNNEISEKSEIFDDQFSVERPDGSNFTLKIRSTKLEDSAMYFCASSDGGGYTFGSGTRLTVV.

The gene calls are TRBV6-1 and TRBJ1-2; TRBD1 might be the D (6 bases). Germline values: CDR1 MNHNS, CDR2 SASEGT. The CDR3 has 16 amino acids. V lost 1 base, J lost 1 base, and 13 bases lay in between. CDR3 in DNA: TGTGCCAGCAGTGAAGAAGCGGGACACCATAACTATGGCTACACCTTC. Encoded protein: CASSEEAGHHNYGYTF.

This chain joins TRBV7-2 and TRBJ1-6; D is perhaps TRBD1 (6 bases). CDR1 SGHTA and CDR2 FQGNSA come from the germline V gene. The CDR3 consists of 16 residues. Between the trimmed V and J ends, which lost 5 bases and 4 bases, there was a span of 15 bases. The CDR3 reads CASSIGGATYNSPLHF. CDR3 sequence (DNA): TGTGCCAGCAGCATAGGGGGGGCCACTTATAATTCACCCCTCCACTTT.

The chain recombines TRBV12-3 or TRBV12-4 with TRBJ2-5, with TRBD1 matching over 7 bases. The CDR3 covers 13 residues. V lost 7 bases to trimming and J lost 5 bases; unmatched junction nucleotides: 7. The CDR3 DNA is TGTGCCAGCATGGGACAGAAGGACGAGACCCAGTACTTC. Translating gives CASMGQKDETQYF.

The table lists this clone with a count of one. The CDR3 is CSVERGGASGGYTF. The DNA of the CDR3 is TGCAGCGTTGAGAGAGGGGGCGCATCGGGTGGCTACACCTTC. This chain links TRBV29-1 with TRBJ1-2; 7 positions match TRBD1. Trimming at V came to 3 bases and at J to 7 bases, leaving 11 bases not matched to a gene. Germline loops: CDR1 SQVTM, CDR2 ANQGSEA. The CDR3 contains 14 residues.

This rearrangement joins TRBV5-1 to TRBJ1-1; TRBD1 matches at 10 bases. V shed 0 bases, J shed 9 bases, and the junction held 8 bases outside the gene matches. This CDR3 has 15 amino acids. Germline CDR1 is SGHRS and CDR2 is YFSETQ. CDR3 sequence reads: CASSLEGQGNGKAFF. The CDR3 nucleotides read TGCGCCAGCAGCTTGGAGGGACAGGGGAATGGTAAAGCTTTCTTT.

V is TRBV7-9 and J is TRBJ2-1; TRBD2 agrees at 7 bases. Germline V gene sequence: CDR1 SEHNR, CDR2 FQNEAQ (reference sequence). V lost 5 bases and J lost 7; bases outside the gene matches: 14. This CDR3 is 16 amino acids long. The CDR3 spells CASSSGVDTLRNEQFF. CDR3 DNA sequence: TGTGCCAGCAGCAGCGGGGTGGACACCCTTCGGAATGAGCAGTTCTTC.

The chain couples TRBV7-9 to TRBJ2-5; D is ambiguous. The CDR3 runs to 15 residues. Germline-derived CDR1 and CDR2 are SEHNR and FQNEAQ (reference sequence). Trimming pared 5 bases from V and 4 bases from J, leaving 17 bases between. CDR3 in DNA: TGTGCCAGCAGCCTCGTTAGGGTCGGTGGAGAGACCCAGTACTTC. It specifies CASSLVRVGGETQYF.

The V gene is TRBV10-3, the J gene TRBJ2-4, with TRBD2 identical over 14 bases. V was pared by 9 bases and J by 0 bases, with 10 bases of the junction left unmatched. Germline values: CDR1 ENHRY, CDR2 SYGVKD. The CDR3 contains 18 residues. CDR3 sequence reads: CAILTSGGAGKAKNIQYF. The CDR3 DNA is TGTGCCATATTGACTAGCGGGGGGGCCGGGAAAGCCAAAAACATTCAGTACTTC.

The chain uses TRBV28 and TRBJ2-7; no reliable D call. Germline CDR1 is MDHEN and CDR2 is SYDVKM. The V gene lost 3 bases and the J gene lost 0 bases, with 12 bases spanning the gap. The CDR3 is 15 amino acids. DNA for the CDR3: TGTGCCAGCAGTTTTGGGCTGAAGAGCTCCTACGAGCAGTACGTC. This sequence encodes CASSFGLKSSYEQYV.

The chain joins TRBV29-1 to TRBJ1-1; 8 nucleotides line up with TRBD1. J gave up 4 bases and V 5 bases, and 12 bases lay outside the gene matches. Germline assignment: CDR1 SQVTM and CDR2 ANQGSEA. The CDR3 is made up of 15 amino acids. The CDR3 nucleotides read TGCAGCGTTACTACAGGGGGACGGACCTTCACTGAAGCTTTCTTT. Protein product: CSVTTGGRTFTEAFF. Full variable domain (outside the CDR3, taken from reference TRBV29-1 and TRBJ1-1): SAVISQKPSRDICQRGTSLTIQCQVDSQVTMMFWYRQQPGQSLTLIATANQGSEATYESGFVIDKFPISRPNLTFSTLTVSNMSPEDSSIYLCSVTTGGRTFTEAFFGQGTRLTVV.

The CDR3 DNA follows: TGTGCCAGCAGTGAATTCGGGGGACGAGAGACCCGGATTATCGAATTCTTGGGCTACACCTTC. This translates into CASSEFGGRETRIIEFLGYTF. The rearrangement uses TRBV6-1 and TRBJ1-2; D perhaps matches TRBD1 (5 bases). V was trimmed by 2 bases and J by 8 bases, leaving 36 bases between them. The CDR3 length is 21 residues. Per the germline V gene, CDR1 is MNHNS and CDR2 is SASEGT.